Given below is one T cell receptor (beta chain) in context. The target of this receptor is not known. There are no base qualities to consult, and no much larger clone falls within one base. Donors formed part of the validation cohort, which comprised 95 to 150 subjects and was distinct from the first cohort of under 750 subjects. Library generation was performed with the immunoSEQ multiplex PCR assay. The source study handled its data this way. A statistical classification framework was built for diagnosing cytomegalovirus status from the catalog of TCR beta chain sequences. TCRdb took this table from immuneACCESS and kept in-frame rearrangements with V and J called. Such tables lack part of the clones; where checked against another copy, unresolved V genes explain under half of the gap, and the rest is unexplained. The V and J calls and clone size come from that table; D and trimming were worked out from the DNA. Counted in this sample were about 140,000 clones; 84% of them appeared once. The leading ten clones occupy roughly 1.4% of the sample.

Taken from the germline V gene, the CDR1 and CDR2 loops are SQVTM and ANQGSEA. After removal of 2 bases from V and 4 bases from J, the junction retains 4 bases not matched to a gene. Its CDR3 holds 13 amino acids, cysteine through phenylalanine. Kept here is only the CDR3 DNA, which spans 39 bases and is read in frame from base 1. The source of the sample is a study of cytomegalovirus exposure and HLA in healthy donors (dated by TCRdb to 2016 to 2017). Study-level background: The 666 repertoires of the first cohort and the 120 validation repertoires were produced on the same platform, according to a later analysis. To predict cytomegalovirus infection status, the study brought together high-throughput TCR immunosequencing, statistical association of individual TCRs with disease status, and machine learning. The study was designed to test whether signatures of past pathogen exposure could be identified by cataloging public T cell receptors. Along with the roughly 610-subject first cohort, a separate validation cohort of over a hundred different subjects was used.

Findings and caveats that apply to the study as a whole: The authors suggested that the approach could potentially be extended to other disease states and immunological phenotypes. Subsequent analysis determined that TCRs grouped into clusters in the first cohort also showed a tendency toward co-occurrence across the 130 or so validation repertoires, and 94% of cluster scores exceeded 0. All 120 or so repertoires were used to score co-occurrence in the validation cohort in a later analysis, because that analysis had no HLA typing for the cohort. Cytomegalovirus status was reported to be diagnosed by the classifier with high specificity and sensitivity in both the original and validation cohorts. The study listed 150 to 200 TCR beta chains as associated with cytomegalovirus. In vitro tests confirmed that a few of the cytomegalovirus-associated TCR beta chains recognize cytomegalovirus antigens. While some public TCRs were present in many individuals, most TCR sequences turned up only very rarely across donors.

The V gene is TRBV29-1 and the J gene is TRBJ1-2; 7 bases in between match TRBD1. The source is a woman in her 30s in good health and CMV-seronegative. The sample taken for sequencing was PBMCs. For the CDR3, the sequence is CSVEPRGTYGYTF. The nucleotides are TGCAGCGTTGAACCCAGGGGGACCTATGGCTACACCTTC. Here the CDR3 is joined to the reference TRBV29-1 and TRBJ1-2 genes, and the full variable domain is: SAVISQKPSRDICQRGTSLTIQCQVDSQVTMMFWYRQQPGQSLTLIATANQGSEATYESGFVIDKFPISRPNLTFSTLTVSNMSPEDSSIYLCSVEPRGTYGYTFGSGTRLTVV.